Shown below are 18 T cell receptor beta chains from a single sample sequenced in a study of CD8 T cells in ankylosing spondylitis. From the 5' RACE reads, TCRdb called clonotypes with MiXCR, one entry per CDR3 protein. Among some 130,000 distinct CDR3 sequences listed, roughly 8.4% were seen once. The sample taken for sequencing was synovial fluid, either unsorted or a sorted T cell fraction (not recorded which). The receptors come from a male donor with ankylosing spondylitis.

The rearrangement uses TRBV2 and TRBJ2-2; D not certain. The germline V gene encodes CDR1 SNHLY and CDR2 FYNNEI. The V end was cut by 2 bases, the J end by 3 bases, with 7 bases between. This CDR3 has 14 residues. CDR3 sequence reads: CASSETEYTGELFF. The CDR3 coding sequence is TGTGCCAGCAGTGAAACTGAATACACCGGGGAGCTGTTTTTT.

This clonotype was found once. V gene TRBV7-2 combines with J gene TRBJ1-5, with 8 bases lining up with TRBD1. V dropped 5 bases and J dropped 6; count of bases not matched to a gene: 9. In germline, CDR1 is SGHTA, CDR2 FQGNSA. The CDR3 has 15 amino acids. The CDR3: CASSQAGTGRQPQHF. CDR3 sequence (DNA): TGTGCCAGCAGCCAAGCCGGGACAGGTCGTCAGCCCCAGCATTTT.

The chain recombines TRBV18 with TRBJ2-2, with D possibly being TRBD2 (6 bases). Germline V gene lookup returns CDR1 KGHSH and CDR2 LQKENI. The CDR3 has 16 residues. V was shortened by 2 bases and J by 1 base, with 11 bases between the two germline ends. The CDR3 protein is CASSPYQAGNTGELFF. CDR3 DNA sequence: TGTGCCAGCTCACCATATCAAGCGGGGAACACCGGGGAGCTGTTTTTT.

In this sample, this clonotype turned up a few times. The chain links TRBV20-1 to TRBJ2-2; 9 bases are shared with TRBD1. Germline values: CDR1 DFQATT, CDR2 SNEGSKA (reference sequence). CDR3 size: 16 residues. J lost 4 bases, V lost 3 bases, and 9 bases had no gene match. The CDR3 DNA reads as TGCAGTGCTAGTGAGGCGGGACAGGGTGGCACCGGGGAGCTGTTTTTT. It translates to CSASEAGQGGTGELFF.

This clonotype was detected ten times or more. This chain links TRBV6-4 with TRBJ2-3; D gene uncertain. Germline V lookup: CDR1 MRHNA, CDR2 SNTAGT. The CDR3 loop spans 15 amino acids. V dropped 5 bases and J dropped 5 bases, with 17 bases sitting between them. The CDR3 loop is CASSPNEGSGDTQYF. The CDR3 DNA reads TGTGCCAGCAGTCCTAATGAAGGCTCAGGAGATACGCAGTATTTT.

This clonotype was recorded many times. CDR3 region: CASSQQARQETQYF. DNA for the CDR3: TGTGCCAGCAGCCAACAGGCCCGCCAAGAGACCCAGTACTTC. The chain employs TRBV7-2 and TRBJ2-5; D might be TRBD1 (5 bases). Germline V lookup: CDR1 SGHTA, CDR2 FQGNSA. The CDR3 has 14 amino acids. V dropped 5 bases and J dropped 1 base, with 11 bases sitting between them.

This clonotype was found many times. J is TRBJ2-7 and V is TRBV18, with TRBD2 as a possible D gene (5 bases). CDR3 length equals 14 residues. With 0 bases removed from V and 2 bases from J, the gap between germline ends came to 8 bases. Looked up from germline, CDR1 is KGHSH and CDR2 is LQKENI. CDR3: CASSPPGLPYEQYF. CDR3 in DNA: TGTGCCAGCTCACCACCCGGACTGCCCTACGAGCAGTACTTC.

The chain's CDR3 is CASSLGRGIETQYF. CDR3 coding DNA: TGTGCCAGCAGCTTGGGGAGGGGAATCGAGACCCAGTACTTC. The chain employs TRBV5-4 and TRBJ2-5, with D maybe TRBD2 (6 bases). V lost 0 bases, J lost 5 bases, and 11 bases lay in between. In germline, CDR1 is SGHNT, CDR2 YYREEE (reference sequence). The CDR3 is 14 residues long.

V is TRBV5-3 and J is TRBJ2-3; no reliable D call. TRBV5-3 counts as an open reading frame of uncertain function. The ends were cut back, 9 bases at V and 5 bases at J, with 19 bases in the middle. There are 14 residues in the CDR3. Here the CDR3 reads CAISPGPFRDTQYF. DNA for the CDR3: TGTGCCATCAGCCCTGGACCCTTCAGAGATACGCAGTATTTT.

The V call is TRBV4-1, the J call TRBJ2-2, with 7 bases matching TRBD1. V lost 1 base and J lost 5; bases outside the gene matches: 4. The CDR3 length is 15 residues. Germline assignment: CDR1 MGHRA and CDR2 YSYEKL. Here the CDR3 reads CASSQADRETGELFF. The CDR3 region has the DNA TGCGCCAGCAGCCAAGCTGACAGGGAGACCGGGGAGCTGTTTTTT.

This clonotype occurred many times. The rearrangement joins TRBV5-1 to TRBJ2-5; perhaps TRBD2 as D (5 bases). V was pared by 0 bases and J by 2 bases, with 11 bases between. This CDR3 region has 15 residues. CDR1 and CDR2 from the germline V gene are SGHRS and YFSETQ. CDR3 loop: CASSLVPGSQETQYF. As DNA, the CDR3 is TGCGCCAGCAGCTTGGTACCGGGGTCGCAAGAGACCCAGTACTTC.

The sample holds many counts of this clonotype. The CDR3 sequence is CASTSSGANVLTF. In nucleotides, the CDR3 is TGTGCCAGCACCTCATCTGGGGCCAACGTCCTGACTTTC. The chain employs TRBV3-1 and TRBJ2-6; D ambiguous. This CDR3 has 13 amino acids. V was shortened by 7 bases and J by 1 base, with 5 bases between the two germline ends. Germline V gene lookup returns CDR1 LGHDT and CDR2 YNNKEL (reference sequence).

In this sample, this clonotype turned up many times. This chain joins TRBV20-1 and TRBJ1-2, with TRBD1 matching 7 bases. The CDR3 runs 17 residues. V was clipped by 6 bases and J by 2 bases; unmatched bases: 18. Germline CDR1 is DFQATT and CDR2 is SNEGSKA (reference sequence). CDR3 sequence: CSAQTFPGTALNYGYTF. CDR3 nucleotides: TGCAGTGCGCAGACCTTTCCCGGGACAGCCTTGAACTATGGCTACACCTTC.

This clonotype has at least ten counts. The chain is built from TRBV30 and TRBJ2-3; 8 nucleotides line up with TRBD2. Germline lookup yields CDR1 GTSNPN and CDR2 SVGIG (reference sequence). The CDR3 runs to 14 residues. V lost 3 bases and J lost 8; bases outside the gene matches: 10. The CDR3 is CAWRGNSGTATQYF. DNA for the CDR3: TGTGCCTGGAGGGGAAATAGCGGGACCGCTACGCAGTATTTT. Based on the CDR3 plus reference TRBV30 and TRBJ2-3, the full variable domain is SQTIHQWPATLVQPVGSPLSLECTVEGTSNPNLYWYRQAAGRGLQLLFYSVGIGQISSEVPQNLSASRPQDRQFILSSKKLLLSDSGFYLCAWRGNSGTATQYFGPGTRLTVL.

This clonotype was seen a few times. The chain recombines TRBV7-2 with TRBJ2-5; 11 positions match TRBD2. The CDR3 is 14 residues long. Germline V CDR1 and CDR2: SGHTA, FQGNSA. The junction had 4 bases not matched to a gene; V was cut back by 6 bases and J by 4 bases. The CDR3 loop is CASSRSGRGETQYF. CDR3 in DNA: TGTGCCAGCAGTCGTAGCGGGAGGGGAGAGACCCAGTACTTC.

This chain uses TRBV15 with TRBJ1-4, with TRBD1 as a possible D gene (5 bases). The germline V and J ends were trimmed by 0 bases and 0 bases, with 5 bases remaining between them. Germline CDR1 and CDR2: LNHNV and YYDKDF (reference sequence). This CDR3 has 15 residues. CDR3 coding DNA: TGTGCCACCAGCAGAGAAGGGGCAACTAATGAAAAACTGTTTTTT. Translated, it gives CATSREGATNEKLFF.

The sample holds many counts of this clonotype. The rearrangement joins TRBV12-3 or TRBV12-4 to TRBJ1-1, with D perhaps matching TRBD1 (5 bases). Trimming took off 2 bases at V and 4 bases at J, with 11 bases between the two ends. This CDR3 is 14 amino acids long. The CDR3 protein is CASSLKAGTTEAFF. DNA for the CDR3: TGTGCCAGCAGTTTAAAAGCAGGGACCACTGAAGCTTTCTTT.

The gene calls are TRBV20-1 and TRBJ1-6, with 8 bases aligning to TRBD1. Germline V gives CDR1 DFQATT, CDR2 SNEGSKA (reference sequence). V was clipped by 0 bases and J by 8 bases; unmatched bases: 6. The CDR3 contains 15 residues. CDR3 amino acids: CSARDGSGGYSPLHF. For the CDR3, the DNA is TGCAGTGCTAGAGATGGCTCAGGGGGCTATTCACCCCTCCACTTT.